The TCR beta chain described here comes from a study of T cell repertoires in cytomegalovirus infection. About the research overall: As its CMV epitopes, the study selected recently identified HLA-C-restricted and well-studied HLA-B-restricted targets. Public TCR beta signatures were indicative of both CMV infection and a matching HLA type.

The CDR3 covers 14 residues. With 6 bases clipped from V and 5 bases from J, the junction kept 9 bases outside the gene matches. CDR1 and CDR2 from the germline V gene are MNHNY and SVGAGI (reference sequence). This clonotype showed up just a few times. Its antigen is as yet unknown. TCRdb reprocessed the reads via MiXCR and lists one record per CDR3 protein. The table lists around 800,000 distinct CDR3 sequences, less than 35% of them singletons, with around 11% in the top ten. Study conclusions and caveats: HLA-C-restricted CMV clonotypes gave the most frequent clonotype in two of eight donors. Cumulative frequency (of public TCR beta family members) identified carriers of CMV plus the relevant HLA.

V and J are TRBV6-6 and TRBJ2-5; 7 bases are a match to TRBD1. This specimen consisted of cultured CD8+ T cells from PBMCs, obtained from culture after CMV antigen stimulation. The sequence came from a human donor in good health (CMV status not recorded). Some clones in this sample may be carry-over from other donors' samples. The CDR3 coding sequence is TGTGCCAGCAGCCAAGGGGGCCCCCGTGAGACCCAGTACTTC. This translates into CASSQGGPRETQYF.